The 3 T cell receptor beta chains presented below share a single source sample, sequenced in a study of early T cells in non-severe SARS-CoV-2 infection. Via MiXCR, TCRdb re-called the 5' RACE reads, giving one row per CDR3 protein. The repertoire includes approximately 50,000 distinct CDR3 sequences, 7% to 9% of them detected once, and roughly 5.9% sits in the top ten. The sample taken for sequencing was whole blood. The receptor set was obtained from an adult who was a healthcare worker with PCR-confirmed SARS-CoV-2 infection or an uninfected control (not recorded which).

This clonotype has ten or more counts. This chain joins TRBV20-1 and TRBJ1-3; D gene unclear. Per germline, CDR1 DFQATT and CDR2 SNEGSKA (reference sequence). Trimming removed 1 base at V and 7 bases at J, with 20 bases between. This CDR3 region has 16 residues. The CDR3 DNA is TGCAGTGCTAGAGTAAGGTCCTTTAGGTCGGGGAACACCATATATTTT. Its protein product is CSARVRSFRSGNTIYF.

This clonotype was recorded at least ten times. The chain joins TRBV23-1 to TRBJ1-5, with 10 bases fitting TRBD1. TRBV23-1 is recorded as an ORF, its role being uncertain. There are 17 residues in the CDR3. With V trimmed by 7 bases and J by 2 bases, 11 bases remained unmatched. The CDR3, as DNA: TGCGCCAGCAAAAAACCCGGGACAGGGGCTTGCAATCAGCCCCAGCATTTT. This codes for CASKKPGTGACNQPQHF.

This clonotype was counted many times. This sequence joins TRBV20-1 and TRBJ2-7; a possible D gene is TRBD1 (6 bases). The germline V gene encodes CDR1 DFQATT and CDR2 SNEGSKA (reference sequence). There are 14 residues in the CDR3. V was clipped by 3 bases and J by 1 base, with 13 bases between them. The CDR3 DNA sequence: TGCAGTGCTAGTCTTTACGGACAGTCCTACGAGCAGTACTTC. This sequence encodes CSASLYGQSYEQYF.